This T cell receptor beta chain was recovered during a study of cytomegalovirus exposure and HLA in healthy donors. This CDR3 spans 13 amino acids. Germline assignment: CDR1 LNHDA and CDR2 SQIVND (reference sequence). V was trimmed by 3 bases and J by 3 bases, leaving 9 bases between them. The PCR was carried out with 60 Vbeta primers and 13 Jbeta primers. The repertoire was sequenced with immunoSEQ multiplex PCR; TCRdb's copy has only in-frame clones and lacks some. The data show some 62,000 clones, and the top ten clones hold around 5%. This receptor was taken from a man aged 25 to 40 in good health and CMV-seropositive. Specimen: PBMCs. This chain connects TRBV19 to TRBJ2-7; possibly TRBD2 for D (6 bases). The CDR3 loop reads CASSMTTSYEQYF. CDR3 DNA sequence: TGTGCCAGTAGTATGACGACTAGCTACGAGCAGTACTTC.